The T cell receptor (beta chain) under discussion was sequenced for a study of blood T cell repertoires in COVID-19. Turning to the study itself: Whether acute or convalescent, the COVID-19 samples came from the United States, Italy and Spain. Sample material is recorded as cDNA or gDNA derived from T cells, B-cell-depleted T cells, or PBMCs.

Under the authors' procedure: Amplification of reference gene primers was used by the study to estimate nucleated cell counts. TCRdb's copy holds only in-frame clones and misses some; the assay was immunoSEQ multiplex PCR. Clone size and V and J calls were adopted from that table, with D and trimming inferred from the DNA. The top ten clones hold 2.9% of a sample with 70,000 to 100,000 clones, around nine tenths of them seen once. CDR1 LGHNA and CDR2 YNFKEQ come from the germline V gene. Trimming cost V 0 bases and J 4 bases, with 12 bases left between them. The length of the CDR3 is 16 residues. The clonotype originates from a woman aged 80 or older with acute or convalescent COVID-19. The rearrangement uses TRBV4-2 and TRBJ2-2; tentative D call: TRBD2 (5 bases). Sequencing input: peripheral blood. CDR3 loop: CASSQESSGITGELFF. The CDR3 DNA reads TGTGCCAGCAGCCAAGAGTCCTCGGGGATCACCGGGGAGCTGTTTTTT.